One TCR beta chain is described in this entry. The antigen remains undetermined. Samples left unsorted employed approximately 94 million PBMCs for genomic DNA. These data belong to a study of shared clonotypes between healthy human individuals. Study information: Sampling drew on donors who were a couple of women and a few men aged 18 to 49.

This CDR3 region has 12 residues. Germline-derived CDR1 and CDR2 are SGHNT and YENEEA. Losses at the gene ends were 1 base for V and 15 bases for J; bases not matched to a gene: 4. TCRdb's copy holds only in-frame clones and misses some; the assay was immunoSEQ multiplex PCR. The sample has about 560,000 clones; roughly 72% are singletons. Study-wide results and caveats: Only blood samples were collected, and tissue repertoires likely differ.

The chain joins TRBV11-3 to TRBJ2-1, with TRBD1 matching over 9 bases. The sample consisted of PBMCs. The source is a woman aged 40 to 50 in good health. Some clones in this sample may be carry-over from other donors' samples. Written as DNA, the CDR3 is TGTGCCAGCAGCTTAGGCCGGGACAGGGTGTTCTTC. Translation gives CASSLGRDRVFF.